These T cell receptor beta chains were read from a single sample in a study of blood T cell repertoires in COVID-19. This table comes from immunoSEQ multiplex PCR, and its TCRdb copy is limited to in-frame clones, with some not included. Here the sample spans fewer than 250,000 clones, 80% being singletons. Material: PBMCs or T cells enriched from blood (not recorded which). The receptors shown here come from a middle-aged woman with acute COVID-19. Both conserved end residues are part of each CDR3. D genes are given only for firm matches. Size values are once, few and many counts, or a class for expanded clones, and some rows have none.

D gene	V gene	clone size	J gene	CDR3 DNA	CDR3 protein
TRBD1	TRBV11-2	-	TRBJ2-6	TGTGCCAGCAGCTTACCAGGGGGCCTTCTTACCGGGGCCAACGTCCTGACTTTC	CASSLPGGLLTGANVLTF
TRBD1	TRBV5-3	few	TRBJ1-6	TGTGCCAGAAGCAGCCTGCAGGGGGTCCTCTATAATTCACCCCTCCACTTT	CARSSLQGVLYNSPLHF
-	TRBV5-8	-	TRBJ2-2	TGTGCCAGCAGGCCTGAGACCGGGGAGCTGTTTTTT	CASRPETGELFF
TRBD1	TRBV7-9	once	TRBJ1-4	TGTGCCAGCAGCGGGCGGACAGGGCCCAGGGGTGAAAAACTGTTTTTT	CASSGRTGPRGEKLFF
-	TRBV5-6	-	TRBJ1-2	TGTGCCAGCAGCTTTTACACAGCTAACTATGGCTACACCTTC	CASSFYTANYGYTF
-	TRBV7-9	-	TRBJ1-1	TGTGCCAGCAGCTTAGACAGGGCAGCTTTCTTT	CASSLDRAAFF
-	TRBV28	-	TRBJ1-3	TGTGCCAGCAGCCTAATGGGGACACGCGGAAACACCATATATTTT	CASSLMGTRGNTIYF
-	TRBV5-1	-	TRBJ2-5	TGCGCCAGCAGCCCCGCCGGCAGGCTTGGGGGGGAGACCCAGTACTTC	CASSPAGRLGGETQYF
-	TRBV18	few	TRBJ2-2	TGTGCCAGCTCCCAGGGACAAGAGAACACCGGGGAGCTGTTTTTT	CASSQGQENTGELFF
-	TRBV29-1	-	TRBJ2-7	TGCAGCGTTCCAGGGGAAGGGGTGAACGAGCAGTACTTC	CSVPGEGVNEQYF
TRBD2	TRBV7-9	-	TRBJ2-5	TGTGCCAGCAGCTTAGTAGCGGGGGGACGACAAGAGACCCAGTACTTC	CASSLVAGGRQETQYF
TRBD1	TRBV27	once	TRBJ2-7	TGTGCCAGCAGTTTATACGGGACAGTTTTCTACGAGCAGTACTTC	CASSLYGTVFYEQYF
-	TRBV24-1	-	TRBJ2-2	TGTGCCACCAGTGATTTACAAGAGGACACCGGGGAGCTGTTTTTT	CATSDLQEDTGELFF
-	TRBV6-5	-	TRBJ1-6	TGTGCCAGCCGGCCTCCGGGTGTAAGTTCACCCCTCCACTTT	CASRPPGVSSPLHF
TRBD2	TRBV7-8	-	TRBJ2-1	TGTGCCAGCAGCTTAGGACGACTAGCGGAAACATTAACCTACAATGAGCAGTTCTTC	CASSLGRLAETLTYNEQFF
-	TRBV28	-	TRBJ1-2	TGTGCCAGCACCCTAACTCTAAGTAGGACAGTCTATGGCTACACCTTC	CASTLTLSRTVYGYTF
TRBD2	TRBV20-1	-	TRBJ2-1	TGCAGTGCTAGTATAGCGGGCCCTGGCATAAACTCCTACAATGAGCAGTTCTTC	CSASIAGPGINSYNEQFF
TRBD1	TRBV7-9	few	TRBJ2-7	TGTGCCAGCAGCTCCCGGGACAGAGCCTACGAGCAGTACTTC	CASSSRDRAYEQYF
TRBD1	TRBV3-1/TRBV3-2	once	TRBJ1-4	TGTGCCAGCAGCCCCCCGGGACAGGGGAATGAAAAACTGTTTTTT	CASSPPGQGNEKLFF
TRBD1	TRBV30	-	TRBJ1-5	TGTGCCGGGGGGGGGACAGGGGCTGCGGTGGGCAATCAGCCCCAGCATTTT	CAGGGTGAAVGNQPQHF
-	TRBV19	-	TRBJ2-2	TGTGCCAGTAGCAACGTGGCAATCACCGGGGAGCTGTTTTTT	CASSNVAITGELFF
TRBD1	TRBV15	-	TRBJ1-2	TGTGCCACCAGCAGCCTAGGACAGGGTTATGGCTACACCTTC	CATSSLGQGYGYTF
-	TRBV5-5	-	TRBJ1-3	TGTGCCAGCAGCTATCAGACAGGCGGAAACACCATATATTTT	CASSYQTGGNTIYF
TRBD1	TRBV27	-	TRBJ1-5	TGTGCCAGCTCACTGGGGACAGCCAATCAGCCCCAGCATTTT	CASSLGTANQPQHF
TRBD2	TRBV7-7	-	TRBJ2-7	TGTGCTAGCAGCCCACTAGCGGGAGGTGCGTACGAGCAGTACTTC	CASSPLAGGAYEQYF
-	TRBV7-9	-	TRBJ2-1	TGTGCCAGCAGCTTCTCAGGGGCAGAGCAGTTCTTC	CASSFSGAEQFF
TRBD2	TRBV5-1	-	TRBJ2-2	TGCGCCAGCCAGCAGCAGGCTAGCGGGGCCACCGGGGAGCTGTTTTTT	CASQQQASGATGELFF
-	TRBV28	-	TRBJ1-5	TGTGCCAGCAGTCCCTGGGACACCCTCAATCAGCCCCAGCATTTT	CASSPWDTLNQPQHF
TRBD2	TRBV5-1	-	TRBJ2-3	TGCGCCAGCAGCTTGGGGCTAGCGGGGGCCTCAGATACGCAGTATTTT	CASSLGLAGASDTQYF
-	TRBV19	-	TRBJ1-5	TGTGCCAGTAGTTTCTTCAATCAGCCCCAGCATTTT	CASSFFNQPQHF
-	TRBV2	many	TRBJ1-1	TGTGCCACCCAGGGTATGGTGGACACTGAAGCTTTCTTT	CATQGMVDTEAFF
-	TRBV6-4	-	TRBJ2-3	TGTGCCAGCAGTGACTCCCCGGTTACTAGCACAGATACGCAGTATTTT	CASSDSPVTSTDTQYF
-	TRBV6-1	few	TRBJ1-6	TGTGCCAGCAGTGAGGGCTATTCACCCCTCCACTTT	CASSEGYSPLHF
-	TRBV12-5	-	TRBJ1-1	TGTGCTAGTGGTTTCGACAGGCCCGGGGGGACTGAAGCTTTCTTT	CASGFDRPGGTEAFF
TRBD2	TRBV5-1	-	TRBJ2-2	TGCGCCAGCAGCATGGTCCGGGACTATCAGACCGGGGAGCTGTTTTTT	CASSMVRDYQTGELFF
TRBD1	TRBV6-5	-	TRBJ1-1	TGTGCCAGCAAACACAGGGGGCACACTGAAGCTTTCTTT	CASKHRGHTEAFF
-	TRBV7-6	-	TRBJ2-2	TGTGCCAGCAGCGCGGACACCGGGGAGCTGTTTTTT	CASSADTGELFF
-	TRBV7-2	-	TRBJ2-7	TGTGCCAGCAGCTTAAACGAGGACTACGAGCAGTACTTC	CASSLNEDYEQYF
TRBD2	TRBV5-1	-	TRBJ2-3	TGCGCCAGCAGCTTGGGACTAGCGAAGGGCACAGATACGCAGTATTTT	CASSLGLAKGTDTQYF
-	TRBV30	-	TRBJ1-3	TGTGCCTGTTCCTCCCGCCCCCCCGAGACCATATATTTT	CACSSRPPETIYF
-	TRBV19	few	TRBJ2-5	TGTGCCAGTAGTATAGATCGGGAGACCCAGTACTTC	CASSIDRETQYF
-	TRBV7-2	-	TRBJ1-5	TGTGCCAGCAGCTTAGCATTGGGAGGGGGAGGTCAGCCCCAGCATTTT	CASSLALGGGGQPQHF
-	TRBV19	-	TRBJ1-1	TGTGCCAGTAGTACCCCGGGGGTGAACACTGAAGCTTTCTTT	CASSTPGVNTEAFF
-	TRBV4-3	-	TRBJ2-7	TGCGCCAGCAGCCAAGAGGGTTCCGGGTACGAGCAGTACTTC	CASSQEGSGYEQYF
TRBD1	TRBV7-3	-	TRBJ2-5	TGTGCCAGCAGCTTACAAACAGGGGTTCAAGAGACCCAGTACTTC	CASSLQTGVQETQYF
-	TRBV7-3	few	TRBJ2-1	TGTGCCAGCAGCTTAGACGGAGCGGATGAGCAGTTCTTC	CASSLDGADEQFF
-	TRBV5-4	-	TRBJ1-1	TGTGCCAGCAGCTTAGGGTCAGGGGCCCTGAACACTGAAGCTTTCTTT	CASSLGSGALNTEAFF